This TCR beta chain was sequenced in a study of cytomegalovirus exposure and HLA in healthy donors. Study at large: Previous work identified 120 million or so unique TCR beta sequences from some 170 million T cells. Among several hundred genotyped donors, around 80% fell in the Caucasian-associated ancestry cluster.

CDR1 is GTSNPN and CDR2 is SVGIG in the germline V gene (reference sequence). Trimming removed 5 bases at V and 7 bases at J, with 9 bases between. The length of the CDR3 is 12 residues. It was with 60 Vbeta and 13 Jbeta primers that the PCR ran. This table comes from immunoSEQ multiplex PCR, and its TCRdb copy is limited to in-frame clones, with some not included. The table includes roughly 100,000 clones, more than 60% detected once. The sample comprised PBMCs. The rearrangement joins TRBV30 to TRBJ1-6; D remains unclear. This TCR derives from a man younger than 35 in good health and CMV-seropositive. Here the CDR3 reads CAWSRGNSPLHF. The CDR3 nucleotides are TGTGCCTGGTCGAGAGGGAATTCACCCCTCCACTTT.